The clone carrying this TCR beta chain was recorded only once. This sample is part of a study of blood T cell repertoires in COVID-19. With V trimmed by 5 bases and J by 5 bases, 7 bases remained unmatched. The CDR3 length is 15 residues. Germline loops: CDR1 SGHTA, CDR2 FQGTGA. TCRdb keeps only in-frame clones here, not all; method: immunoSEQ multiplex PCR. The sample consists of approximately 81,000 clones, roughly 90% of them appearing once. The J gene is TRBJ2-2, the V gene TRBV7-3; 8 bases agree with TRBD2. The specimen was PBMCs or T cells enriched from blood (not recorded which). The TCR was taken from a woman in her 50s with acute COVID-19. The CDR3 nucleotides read TGTGCCAGCAGCATAGCGGGATGGGAGACCGGGGAGCTGTTTTTT. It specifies CASSIAGWETGELFF.